The sequence of this T cell receptor (beta chain) was determined in a study of identical twins. A universal primer site arose from template switching, and cDNA bore unique molecular identifiers. TCRdb re-called the 5' RACE reads with MiXCR, one entry per CDR3 protein. The repertoire consists of 240,000 or so distinct CDR3 sequences, with roughly 7% occurring once and the leading ten covering 3.6%. This clonotype was seen repeatedly, ten times or more. The antigen is undetermined. Notes on the study in general: Analyses based on zero insertions could be partly confounded by invariant MAIT and iNKT cells. Among out-of-frame alpha sequences shared by twins, low generation probability occurred in excess.

The CDR3 loop spans 12 amino acids. CDR1 and CDR2 (germline): ENHRY, SYGVKD. V was trimmed by 8 bases and J by 4 bases, leaving 9 bases between them. The data also belong to a second study, concerning yellow fever vaccine responses in identical twins.

The specimen sequenced was memory (CD45RO+) T cells sorted from blood. The receptor was derived from a woman aged 18 to 35 in good health. This chain uses TRBV10-3 with TRBJ1-3, with D perhaps TRBD1 (6 bases). The CDR3 is CAIGQNGNTIYF. Here the CDR3 DNA reads TGTGCCATCGGACAGAACGGAAACACCATATATTTT.